The 17 T cell receptor beta chains presented below share a single source sample, sequenced in a study of graft-versus-host responses after intestinal transplantation. TCRdb's copy holds only in-frame clones and misses some; the assay was immunoSEQ multiplex PCR. Here the sample spans 29,000 or so clones, approximately 93% being singletons. This specimen consisted of PBMCs, obtained 66 days after intestinal transplant. The receptors were sampled from a human patient who received an intestinal transplant, so some T cells may come from the graft donor.

This chain's CDR3 is CASSEALRLVTDTQYF. The CDR3 DNA reads as TGTGCCAGCAGTGAAGCGCTTCGACTAGTTACAGATACGCAGTATTTT. This chain uses TRBV2 with TRBJ2-3, with D maybe TRBD2 (6 bases). The germline V and J ends were trimmed by 0 bases and 3 bases, with 13 bases remaining between them. This CDR3 is 16 amino acids long. CDR1 and CDR2 (germline): SNHLY, FYNNEI.

The chain recombines TRBV30 with TRBJ1-3; tentatively, D is TRBD1 (6 bases). The CDR3 has 12 amino acids. The germline CDR1 and CDR2 sequences are GTSNPN and SVGIG (reference sequence). Between the trimmed V and J ends, which lost 4 bases and 8 bases, there was a span of 12 bases. The CDR3 region has the DNA TGTGCCTGGATACCGGCAGGGGACACCATATATTTT. Its protein is CAWIPAGDTIYF.

The gene calls are TRBV9 and TRBJ2-4; D tentatively reads TRBD1 or TRBD2 (6 bases each). The V end was cut by 9 bases, the J end by 5 bases, with 21 bases between. Germline V gene sequence: CDR1 SGDLS, CDR2 YYNGEE. The CDR3 consists of 15 residues. This CDR3 is CAIWGPLGGENIQYF. The CDR3 coding sequence is TGTGCCATATGGGGACCCCTCGGGGGCGAAAACATTCAGTACTTC.

The gene calls are TRBV21-1 and TRBJ2-7; the D call in the table, TRBD2, was not verified against the DNA. TRBV21-1 is listed as a pseudogene. The CDR3 runs 16 residues. In DNA, the CDR3 is TGTGCCAGCAGCAAAGGGACTAATCCCCCTGCCTACGAGCAGTACTTC. Translation: CASSKGTNPPAYEQYF.

V usage is TRBV19 and J usage is TRBJ2-7; D not certain. This CDR3 has 11 amino acids. The germline V and J ends were trimmed by 4 bases and 4 bases, with 5 bases remaining between them. The germline CDR1 and CDR2 sequences are LNHDA and SQIVND (reference sequence). The CDR3 DNA sequence: TGTGCCAGTAGTACGGGTTACGAGCAGTACTTC. This gives the protein CASSTGYEQYF.

The rearrangement joins TRBV5-8 to TRBJ2-5; D is uncertain. The CDR3 is made up of 13 amino acids. V lost 1 base, J lost 5 bases, and 9 bases lay in between. Germline CDR1 is SGHTS and CDR2 is YDEGEE. The CDR3 reads CASSLIAGETQYF. Written as DNA, the CDR3 is TGTGCCAGCAGCTTGATAGCTGGGGAGACCCAGTACTTC.

CDR3 region: CASSVVGSGVGSGNTIYF. CDR3 sequence (DNA): TGTGCCAGCAGCGTAGTAGGTTCAGGGGTCGGCTCTGGAAACACCATATATTTT. The chain combines TRBV9 with TRBJ1-3; maybe TRBD1 (6 bases). The germline CDR1 and CDR2 sequences are SGDLS and YYNGEE. This CDR3 is 18 amino acids long. V shed 0 bases and J shed 0 bases, with 16 bases lying between them.

This chain connects TRBV27 to TRBJ2-7; possible D gene TRBD2, 7 bases. The CDR3 totals 17 residues. V was trimmed by 1 base and J by 0 bases, leaving 16 bases between them. CDR1 and CDR2 (germline): MNHEY, SMNVEV (reference sequence). This CDR3 is CASSLWGGPPSSYEQYF. CDR3 DNA sequence: TGTGCCAGCAGTTTATGGGGGGGGCCTCCCAGCTCCTACGAGCAGTACTTC.

The rearrangement uses TRBV6-1 and TRBJ1-5; possible D gene TRBD1, 5 bases. Germline CDR1 MNHNS, CDR2 SASEGT. The CDR3 has 15 residues. Between the trimmed V and J ends, which lost 5 bases and 0 bases, there was a span of 11 bases. CDR3 amino acids: CASSPRQNSNQPQHF. DNA of the CDR3: TGTGCCAGCAGTCCTAGACAGAATAGCAATCAGCCCCAGCATTTT.

Remarks on this clone: The sample holds other DNA sequences that translate to the same CDR3. V and J are TRBV13 and TRBJ2-3; the match to TRBD2 covers 8 bases. Germline CDR1 is PRHDT and CDR2 is FYEKMQ (reference sequence). V trimming: 0 bases; J trimming: 4 bases; junction bases outside the gene matches: 12. This CDR3 spans 18 amino acids. The CDR3 spells CASSLGTRGGAAPDTQYF. In nucleotides, the CDR3 is TGTGCCAGCAGCTTAGGAACACGGGGGGGGGCCGCCCCAGATACGCAGTATTTT. Looking up the rest from reference TRBV13 and TRBJ2-3 gives the full variable domain: AAGVIQSPRHLIKEKRETATLKCYPIPRHDTVYWYQQGPGQDPQFLISFYEKMQSDKGSIPDRFSAQQFSDYHSELNMSSLELGDSALYFCASSLGTRGGAAPDTQYFGPGTRLTVL.

The gene calls are TRBV18 and TRBJ2-7, with TRBD1 matching over 7 bases. The V and J ends lost 5 bases and 0 bases, in that order; junction bases with no gene match: 7. The CDR3 extends over 15 amino acids. The V gene's germline CDR1 is KGHSH and CDR2 LQKENI. CDR3 sequence reads: CASSETGPTSYEQYF. In DNA, the CDR3 is TGTGCCAGCTCAGAGACAGGGCCTACCTCCTACGAGCAGTACTTC.

This clone occurred once. V usage is TRBV13 and J usage is TRBJ1-2; 7 positions match TRBD1. CDR3 length equals 16 residues. Germline V gene lookup returns CDR1 PRHDT and CDR2 FYEKMQ (reference sequence). V lost 5 bases, J lost 2 bases, and 11 bases stayed unmatched. CDR3 in DNA: TGTGCCAGCAGCAACACCCGGGACAGCCTAAACTATGGCTACACCTTC. Translating gives CASSNTRDSLNYGYTF.

The chain couples TRBV5-1 to TRBJ2-7; 7 bases align to TRBD1. Unmatched junction bases numbered 7, after V lost 4 bases and J lost 3 bases. Per the germline V gene, CDR1 is SGHRS and CDR2 is YFSETQ. This CDR3 is 14 amino acids long. The CDR3 here is CASSTGDSSYEQYF. For the CDR3, the DNA is TGCGCCAGCAGCACCGGGGACAGCAGCTACGAGCAGTACTTC. Combining the CDR3 with reference TRBV5-1 and TRBJ2-7 gives the whole variable domain KAGVTQTPRYLIKTRGQQVTLSCSPISGHRSVSWYQQTPGQGLQFLFEYFSETQRNKGNFPGRFSGRQFSNSRSEMNVSTLELGDSALYLCASSTGDSSYEQYFGPGTRLTVT.

This sequence joins TRBV4-1 and TRBJ2-7; 8 nucleotides agree with TRBD2. The CDR3 runs 16 residues. The J segment lost 5 bases and the V segment lost 0 bases, leaving 9 bases of the junction unmatched. Germline-derived CDR1 and CDR2 are MGHRA and YSYEKL. The CDR3 nucleotides read TGCGCCAGCAGCCAAGATCTTGCTAGCGGGTTGGACGAGCAGTACTTC. Protein product: CASSQDLASGLDEQYF.

This sequence joins TRBV6-1 and TRBJ1-4, with 7 bases matching TRBD1. CDR3 length equals 12 residues. Germline assignment: CDR1 MNHNS and CDR2 SASEGT. With 9 bases clipped from V and 8 bases from J, the junction kept 6 bases outside the gene matches. CDR3 loop: CASTGAQEKLFF. The CDR3 nucleotides are TGTGCCAGTACAGGGGCGCAGGAAAAACTGTTTTTT.

The rearrangement uses TRBV7-9 and TRBJ2-7; the D is unclear. The CDR3 sequence is 13 residues long. CDR1 is SEHNR, CDR2 FQNEAQ, per germline (reference sequence). V lost 4 bases, J lost 2 bases, and 9 bases lay in between. CDR3 residues: CASSSTLAYEQYF. CDR3 sequence (DNA): TGTGCCAGCAGCTCAACCCTGGCCTACGAGCAGTACTTC.

V and J are TRBV30 and TRBJ1-1; 11 nucleotides line up with TRBD1. V dropped 1 base and J dropped 7; count of bases not matched to a gene: 8. The CDR3 runs to 15 residues. In germline, CDR1 is GTSNPN, CDR2 SVGIG (reference sequence). CDR3 loop: CAWSAQDRGRIEAFF. CDR3 coding DNA: TGTGCCTGGAGTGCCCAGGACAGGGGGCGCATTGAAGCTTTCTTT.